There are a few counts of the clone carrying this T cell receptor (beta chain). What it recognizes is unknown. The V segment lost 5 bases and the J segment 2 bases; nucleotides outside the gene matches: 2. The CDR3 loop spans 14 amino acids. Germline CDR1 and CDR2: MNHEY and SMNVEV (reference sequence). The repertoire was sequenced with immunoSEQ multiplex PCR; TCRdb's copy has only in-frame clones and lacks some. The data hold more than 150,000 clones, with around 72% observed a single time. These data originate in a study of cytotoxic CD8 clonotypes in ibrutinib-treated CLL. As for the study in general: Response samples were taken after a median of approximately 11 months on treatment, range 6 to 36.

Study results and limitations: Clonality showed a rise at ibrutinib response that reversed toward baseline at progression.

The rearrangement uses TRBV27 and TRBJ2-7, with TRBD1 identical over 11 bases. The source material was PBMCs, sampled after 24 months of ibrutinib treatment. The receptor was derived from a human donor with chronic lymphocytic leukemia. The CDR3 region is CASSPDRGPYEQYF. CDR3 DNA sequence: TGTGCCAGCAGTCCGGACAGGGGGCCCTACGAGCAGTACTTC.